The sequence of this T cell receptor delta chain was determined in a study of gamma-delta T cells after stem cell transplantation. A few counts support this clone. TCRdb used CATT to re-call clones from the RT-PCR reads. Among a few thousand delta-chain clones, 15% to 20% were seen once, and the ten largest hold more than 4.5%. The sequence came from a human donor. It is not recorded whose cells these are; they may come from a transplant donor. The sample comprised gamma-delta T cells.

CDR3 protein: CAFIRGAYTDKLIF. In DNA, the CDR3 is TGTGCCTTTATCAGGGGGGCTTACACCGATAAACTCATCTTT. The chain uses TRDV3 and TRDJ1; D is possibly TRDD3 (5 bases). With 1 base removed from V and 0 bases from J, the gap between germline ends came to 12 bases. The germline V gene has CDR1 TVYSNPD and CDR2 GDNSRS (reference sequence). This CDR3 is 14 amino acids long.